The present T cell receptor (beta chain) was sequenced within a study of blood T cell repertoires in COVID-19. As for the study in general: Nucleic acid was either cDNA or gDNA, and it came from T cells, B-cell-depleted T cells, or PBMCs.

Assay used: immunoSEQ multiplex PCR; TCRdb lists only in-frame clones, some missing. The sample consists of approximately 440,000 clones, about 90% of them appearing once. About this clone itself: Other DNA sequences within the sample encode an identical CDR3.

The V end lost 6 bases, the J end lost 2 bases, and 8 bases lay between the germline ends. The germline V gene encodes CDR1 SNHLY and CDR2 FYNNEI. The CDR3 is 12 amino acids. Sequencing was carried out using PBMCs or T cells enriched from blood (not recorded which). The TCR originated in a woman between 18 and 29 years old who had recovered from COVID-19. V and J are TRBV2 and TRBJ2-7, with D tentatively TRBD1 (6 bases). In DNA, the CDR3 is TGTGCCAGCAGCGGACAGCCCTACGAGCAGTACTTC. Translating it yields CASSGQPYEQYF.